This TCR beta chain was retrieved from a study of T cell responses to AZD1222 COVID-19 vaccine. Data came from immunoSEQ multiplex PCR; TCRdb stores just in-frame clones and leaves some out. The sample includes roughly 120,000 clones, 75% to 95% of them seen just once. Comment on this clone: Its antigen is not known.

Notes on the study in general: Without day 14 samples, only post-peak T cell repertoires were studied.

The germline V and J ends were trimmed by 8 bases and 4 bases, with 11 bases remaining between them. CDR1 SGHAT and CDR2 FQNNGV come from the germline V gene. The CDR3 loop spans 13 amino acids. This receptor was identified in an adult who received the MenACWY meningococcal vaccine as a control. This sample comprised peripheral blood, obtained 28 days after the second dose of the MenACWY control vaccine. The chain is built from TRBV11-2 and TRBJ2-2, with a possible D match to TRBD2 (6 bases). The CDR3 DNA reads TGTGCCAGCGCCTTGGGGGGCACCGGGGAGCTGTTTTTT. Translated, it gives CASALGGTGELFF.